What follows are 31 T cell receptor beta chains derived from one specimen sequenced in a study of CD8 T cells in ankylosing spondylitis. Via MiXCR, TCRdb re-called the 5' RACE reads, giving one row per CDR3 protein. The top ten hold roughly 34% of the sample, which has around 250,000 distinct CDR3 sequences, roughly 18% seen once. Sample: blood, either unsorted or a sorted T cell fraction (not recorded which). Receptors originate from a male donor with ankylosing spondylitis or in good health (not recorded which).

V usage is TRBV4-3 and J usage is TRBJ1-5; D is ambiguous. Germline CDR1 and CDR2: LGHNA and YSLEER. The CDR3 length is 14 residues. V was pared by 3 bases and J by 0 bases, with 6 bases between. The CDR3 DNA reads as TGCGCCAGCAGCCAGTATTATAGCAATCAGCCCCAGCATTTT. Its protein product is CASSQYYSNQPQHF.

This clonotype was observed a handful of times. The genes are TRBV5-1 and TRBJ2-3; possibly TRBD2 for D (6 bases). This CDR3 region has 19 residues. CDR1 is SGHRS, CDR2 YFSETQ, per germline. Trimming removed 4 bases at V and 2 bases at J, with 26 bases between. CDR3 loop: CASSPSLAGTPSTTDTQYF. CDR3 nucleotide sequence: TGCGCCAGCAGCCCCTCCTTGGCGGGAACCCCCTCTACCACAGATACGCAGTATTTT. Based on the CDR3 plus reference TRBV5-1 and TRBJ2-3, the full variable domain is KAGVTQTPRYLIKTRGQQVTLSCSPISGHRSVSWYQQTPGQGLQFLFEYFSETQRNKGNFPGRFSGRQFSNSRSEMNVSTLELGDSALYLCASSPSLAGTPSTTDTQYFGPGTRLTVL.

V is TRBV7-9 and J is TRBJ2-3; D is perhaps TRBD1 or TRBD2 (5 bases each). V gave up 0 bases and J gave up 1 base, with 11 bases separating them. The V gene's germline CDR1 is SEHNR and CDR2 FQNEAQ (reference sequence). The CDR3 is made up of 16 amino acids. The CDR3 protein is CASSLAGAMRTDTQYF. The CDR3 DNA is TGTGCCAGCAGCTTAGCCGGGGCCATGCGCACAGATACGCAGTATTTT.

V usage is TRBV20-1 and J usage is TRBJ2-7; D is uncertain. Germline lookup yields CDR1 DFQATT and CDR2 SNEGSKA (reference sequence). Trimming took 0 bases from V and 2 from J, leaving 8 bases between them. The CDR3 has 13 amino acids. CDR3 DNA sequence: TGCAGTGCTAGAGATCCCGGCCCCTACGAGCAGTACTTC. Protein product: CSARDPGPYEQYF.

This clonotype was observed a handful of times. The J gene is TRBJ2-2, the V gene TRBV9; D uncertain. The germline V gene has CDR1 SGDLS and CDR2 YYNGEE. This CDR3 is 16 amino acids long. V lost 0 bases and J 6 bases, leaving 15 bases between the germline ends. CDR3 bases: TGTGCCAGCAGCGTAGGGCGGCTCCTCAACCCCGGGGAGCTGTTTTTT. This codes for CASSVGRLLNPGELFF. Complete variable domain (other parts from reference TRBV9 and TRBJ2-2): DSGVTQTPKHLITATGQRVTLRCSPRSGDLSVYWYQQSLDQGLQFLIQYYNGEERAKGNILERFSAQQFPDLHSELNLSSLELGDSALYFCASSVGRLLNPGELFFGEGSRLTVL.

The rearrangement uses TRBV9 and TRBJ2-5; TRBD1 agrees at 9 bases. Germline V lookup: CDR1 SGDLS, CDR2 YYNGEE. The CDR3 is 15 residues long. V shed 3 bases, J shed 5 bases, and the junction held 8 bases outside the gene matches. CDR3 nucleotide sequence: TGTGCCAGCAGCGCCGGGACAGGGCTGGGTGAGACCCAGTACTTC. Its translation is CASSAGTGLGETQYF.

At least ten counts were recorded for this clonotype. The V and J genes are TRBV12-3 or TRBV12-4 and TRBJ2-1; TRBD2 matches at 13 bases. The CDR3 consists of 15 residues. V gave up 4 bases and J gave up 10 bases; unmatched junction bases: 7. The CDR3 DNA sequence: TGTGCCAGCAGTTCGCCGGGGACTAGCGGGATCGAGCAGTTCTTC. It specifies CASSSPGTSGIEQFF.

This clonotype occurred many times. The rearrangement uses TRBV12-3 or TRBV12-4 and TRBJ2-1, with 10 bases matching TRBD2. This CDR3 has 14 residues. V was pared by 8 bases and J by 6 bases, with 7 bases of the junction left unmatched. The CDR3 region has the DNA TGTGCCAGCGGTCTAGCGGGAGTTTTCAATGAGCAGTTCTTC. Translating gives CASGLAGVFNEQFF.

This clonotype was seen only a few times. The chain combines TRBV5-1 with TRBJ1-1, with TRBD1 matching 7 bases. Germline lookup yields CDR1 SGHRS and CDR2 YFSETQ. This CDR3 is 14 amino acids long. The junction had 4 bases not matched to a gene; V was cut back by 4 bases and J by 1 base. The CDR3 region is CASSRGQENTEAFF. The CDR3 DNA sequence: TGCGCCAGCAGCAGAGGACAGGAGAACACTGAAGCTTTCTTT. The entire variable domain, with the rest obtained from reference TRBV5-1 and TRBJ1-1, is as follows: KAGVTQTPRYLIKTRGQQVTLSCSPISGHRSVSWYQQTPGQGLQFLFEYFSETQRNKGNFPGRFSGRQFSNSRSEMNVSTLELGDSALYLCASSRGQENTEAFFGQGTRLTVV.

The gene calls are TRBV29-1 and TRBJ2-7; D is undetermined. Germline lookup yields CDR1 SQVTM and CDR2 ANQGSEA. Trimming removed 4 bases from V and 1 base from J, with 11 bases in between. This CDR3 is 13 amino acids long. In nucleotides, the CDR3 is TGCAGCGTTGCCCTGTGGTCTTCCTACGAGCAGTACTTC. It translates to CSVALWSSYEQYF.

This clonotype has just a few counts. The chain couples TRBV10-3 to TRBJ2-1; D is unclear. The CDR3 consists of 10 residues. The germline V gene has CDR1 ENHRY and CDR2 SYGVKD. The V end was cut by 2 bases, the J end by 10 bases, with 3 bases between. This CDR3 reads CAISEPEQFF. CDR3 in DNA: TGTGCCATCAGTGAGCCAGAGCAGTTCTTC.

This chain joins TRBV5-1 and TRBJ2-1; D remains ambiguous. The V end was cut by 3 bases, the J end by 9 bases, with 13 bases between. The germline CDR1 and CDR2 sequences are SGHRS and YFSETQ. The CDR3 sequence is 13 residues long. The CDR3 here is CASSSLSTSEQFF. CDR3 DNA: TGCGCCAGCAGCTCCCTATCTACAAGTGAGCAGTTCTTC.

The rearrangement links TRBV4-1 to TRBJ2-7; either TRBD1 or TRBD2 may fit D (6 bases each). Germline assignment: CDR1 MGHRA and CDR2 YSYEKL. Trimming pared 4 bases from V and 3 bases from J, leaving 19 bases between. The CDR3 has 16 amino acids. Here the CDR3 reads CASSPTRGSPNYEQYF. The CDR3 region has the DNA TGCGCCAGCAGCCCGACTAGGGGGTCCCCAAACTACGAGCAGTACTTC.

This clonotype was picked up a small number of times. The J gene is TRBJ1-2, the V gene TRBV6-2 or TRBV6-3; D remains unclear. CDR3 length: 14 residues. Germline V lookup: CDR1 MNHEY, CDR2 SVGEGT. V gave up 0 bases and J gave up 2 bases, with 7 bases separating them. The CDR3 DNA reads as TGTGCCAGCAGTTACTCAACCGACAACTATGGCTACACCTTC. Amino acids: CASSYSTDNYGYTF.

This clonotype has more than one count but fewer than ten. The chain has TRBV20-1 and TRBJ2-7, with TRBD2 identical over 8 bases. Trimming at V came to 6 bases and at J to 1 base, leaving 11 bases not matched to a gene. The CDR3 totals 15 residues. Germline CDR1 and CDR2: DFQATT and SNEGSKA (reference sequence). The CDR3 region is CSAEEGTSGSYEQYF. The CDR3 DNA is TGCAGTGCAGAGGAGGGAACTAGCGGTTCCTACGAGCAGTACTTC.

The table lists this clonotype with a few counts. This chain links TRBV27 with TRBJ2-7, with D tentatively TRBD1 or TRBD2 (5 bases each). Looked up from germline, CDR1 is MNHEY and CDR2 is SMNVEV (reference sequence). Trimming took 1 base from V and 5 from J, leaving 9 bases between them. This CDR3 spans 13 amino acids. CDR3: CASSLYRGHEQYF. The DNA of the CDR3 is TGTGCCAGCAGTTTATATCGGGGCCACGAGCAGTACTTC.

The rearrangement uses TRBV3-1 and TRBJ2-1; 13 nucleotides line up with TRBD2. Germline V CDR1 and CDR2: LGHDT, YNNKEL (reference sequence). The CDR3 extends over 16 amino acids. Trimming took 2 bases from V and 10 from J; bases not matched to a gene: 8. Here the CDR3 DNA reads TGTGCCAGCAGCCAATTAGGACTAGCGGGAGCTGGAGAGCAGTTCTTC. Encoded protein: CASSQLGLAGAGEQFF.

This chain connects TRBV7-9 to TRBJ2-3, with 9 bases that match TRBD1. V was clipped by 5 bases and J by 4 bases; unmatched bases: 4. The CDR3 is 14 amino acids. Per the germline V gene, CDR1 is SEHNR and CDR2 is FQNEAQ (reference sequence). In DNA form, the CDR3 reads TGTGCCAGCAGCACGGGACAGGGACCAGATACGCAGTATTTT. The encoded protein is CASSTGQGPDTQYF.

The rearrangement links TRBV27 to TRBJ2-3; TRBD1 agrees at 7 bases. J gave up 2 bases and V 8 bases, and 13 bases lay outside the gene matches. The CDR3 runs 16 residues. Germline V lookup: CDR1 MNHEY, CDR2 SMNVEV (reference sequence). CDR3 region: CASGKGQNVLTDTQYF. As DNA, the CDR3 is TGTGCCAGCGGTAAGGGACAGAATGTCCTCACAGATACGCAGTATTTT.

This clonotype was seen ten or more times. This sequence joins TRBV4-1 and TRBJ2-5; no clear D gene. This CDR3 has 14 residues. Germline-derived CDR1 and CDR2 are MGHRA and YSYEKL. The V gene lost 4 bases and the J gene lost 5 bases, with 14 bases spanning the gap. CDR3 in amino acids: CASSPSLEWETQYF. The CDR3 coding sequence is TGCGCCAGCAGCCCATCGTTAGAGTGGGAGACCCAGTACTTC.

The V gene is TRBV15, the J gene TRBJ2-1; tentative D call: TRBD2 (5 bases). Germline V CDR1 and CDR2: LNHNV, YYDKDF (reference sequence). Trimming removed 5 bases from V and 0 bases from J, with 11 bases in between. The CDR3 is 15 residues long. CDR3 bases: TGTGCCACCAGCCCACGGGATTCCTCCTACAATGAGCAGTTCTTC. Amino acids: CATSPRDSSYNEQFF.

This clonotype occurred many times. The chain is built from TRBV12-3 or TRBV12-4 and TRBJ2-1; D is unclear. The CDR3 has 14 amino acids. The V end was cut by 6 bases, the J end by 0 bases, with 9 bases between. This CDR3 is CASSLPSSYNEQFF. The CDR3 DNA reads TGTGCCAGCAGCTTACCCTCCTCCTACAATGAGCAGTTCTTC.

V usage is TRBV27 and J usage is TRBJ2-7; TRBD1 aligns across 8 bases. With 8 bases clipped from V and 7 bases from J, the junction kept 13 bases outside the gene matches. The germline V gene encodes CDR1 MNHEY and CDR2 SMNVEV (reference sequence). This CDR3 comprises 14 residues. The CDR3 spells CASRPGTGVGEQYF. The CDR3, as DNA: TGTGCCAGCCGCCCCGGGACAGGCGTTGGGGAGCAGTACTTC.

This clonotype has only one observation. The rearrangement uses TRBV11-1 and TRBJ2-1; 7 bases match TRBD2. CDR1 and CDR2 (germline): SGHAT, FQDESV (reference sequence). The V and J ends lost 3 bases and 4 bases, in that order; junction bases with no gene match: 15. The CDR3 totals 18 residues. In DNA form, the CDR3 reads TGTGCCAGCAGCTTGGGGACCCTAGTAGCGGGCTTATACAATGAGCAGTTCTTC. Translated, it gives CASSLGTLVAGLYNEQFF.

The chain recombines TRBV4-3 with TRBJ2-3; D might be TRBD2 (5 bases). Deletions cut 0 bases from V and 4 bases from J, with 11 bases between. CDR1 and CDR2 (germline): LGHNA, YSLEER. This CDR3 comprises 15 residues. The CDR3 DNA follows: TGCGCCAGCAGCCAAGAACTAGGGAACGCAGATACGCAGTATTTT. Translating gives CASSQELGNADTQYF.

This clonotype was seen ten or more times. The rearrangement uses TRBV6-1 and TRBJ2-7, with 12 nucleotides matching TRBD1. The J segment lost 6 bases and the V segment lost 6 bases, leaving 12 bases of the junction unmatched. Germline V lookup: CDR1 MNHNS, CDR2 SASEGT. The CDR3 covers 16 residues. CDR3: CASSQTPGTGGSEQYF. The CDR3 nucleotides are TGTGCCAGCAGCCAAACCCCCGGGACAGGGGGCTCCGAGCAGTACTTC.

V gene TRBV28 combines with J gene TRBJ2-1; the match to TRBD1 covers 9 bases. Trimming took 3 bases from V and 7 from J; bases not matched to a gene: 7. CDR1 is MDHEN, CDR2 SYDVKM, per germline. The CDR3 length is 15 residues. CDR3 amino acids: CASSLQQGALNEQFF. The CDR3 DNA follows: TGTGCCAGCAGTTTGCAACAGGGGGCATTAAATGAGCAGTTCTTC.

This clonotype was picked up a small number of times. The genes are TRBV4-3 and TRBJ1-2; D is perhaps TRBD1 (5 bases). Trimming left V 0 bases short and J 8 bases short, with 16 bases between. Germline values: CDR1 LGHNA, CDR2 YSLEER. The CDR3 length is 15 residues. CDR3 amino acids: CASSQDLGVGAGYTF. As DNA, the CDR3 is TGCGCCAGCAGCCAAGATCTAGGGGTCGGGGCCGGCTACACCTTC.

Ten or more counts support this clonotype. This chain uses TRBV4-3 with TRBJ2-2; D gene uncertain. This CDR3 has 14 residues. Germline CDR1 LGHNA, CDR2 YSLEER. Trimming stripped 0 bases from V and 2 bases from J, with 4 bases between. CDR3 in DNA: TGCGCCAGCAGCCAAGATCCCAACACCGGGGAGCTGTTTTTT. Its protein product is CASSQDPNTGELFF.

The CDR3 sequence: CASSLGDRVYEQYF. DNA for the CDR3: TGTGCCAGCAGCTTAGGGGACAGGGTCTACGAGCAGTACTTC. This rearrangement joins TRBV7-2 to TRBJ2-7; the match to TRBD1 covers 9 bases. CDR1 SGHTA and CDR2 FQGNSA come from the germline V gene. V trimming: 1 base; J trimming: 3 bases; junction bases outside the gene matches: 1. The CDR3 consists of 14 residues.

The rearrangement uses TRBV20-1 and TRBJ2-7; TRBD1 agrees at 7 bases. The CDR3 loop spans 14 amino acids. V trimming: 0 bases; J trimming: 5 bases; junction bases outside the gene matches: 7. The germline CDR1 and CDR2 sequences are DFQATT and SNEGSKA (reference sequence). This CDR3 reads CSAREPGGKDEQYF. The CDR3 DNA follows: TGCAGTGCTAGAGAGCCAGGGGGAAAGGACGAGCAGTACTTC.